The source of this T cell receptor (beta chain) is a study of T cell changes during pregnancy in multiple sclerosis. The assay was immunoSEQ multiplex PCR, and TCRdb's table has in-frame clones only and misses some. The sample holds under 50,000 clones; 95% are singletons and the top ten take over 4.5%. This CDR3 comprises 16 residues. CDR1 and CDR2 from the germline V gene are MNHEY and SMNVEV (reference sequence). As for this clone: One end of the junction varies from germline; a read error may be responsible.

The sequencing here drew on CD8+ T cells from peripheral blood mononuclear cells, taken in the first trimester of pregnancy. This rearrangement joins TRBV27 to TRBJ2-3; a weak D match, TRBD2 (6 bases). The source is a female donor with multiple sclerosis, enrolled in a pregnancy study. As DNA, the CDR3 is TGTACCAGCAGTCCCGGGAGAAAGGATCCCACAGATACGCAGTATTTT. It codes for CTSSPGRKDPTDTQYF.